Each of the 31 T cell receptor beta chains below was sequenced from the same sample in a study of glioma-infiltrating T cells. Using RNA template, CDR3s of TCR alpha and beta were amplified with iRepertoire arm-PCR. MiXCR, applied by TCRdb to the multiplex PCR reads, yields one record per CDR3 protein. The sample carries some 150,000 distinct CDR3 sequences, about 39% recorded once. The sequencing input was glioma tissue, nonneoplastic brain tissue, or PBMCs (not recorded which). These receptors were obtained from a human donor with low-grade glioma or glioblastoma, undergoing nonglioma brain surgery, or in good health (not recorded which).

V usage is TRBV3-1 and J usage is TRBJ2-7, with 7 bases matching TRBD1. The V gene's germline CDR1 is LGHDT and CDR2 YNNKEL (reference sequence). The trim removed 3 bases at V and 3 bases at J, leaving 2 bases unmatched. This CDR3 spans 13 amino acids. CDR3 protein: CASSQGTVYEQYF. Written as DNA, the CDR3 is TGTGCCAGCAGCCAGGGGACAGTCTACGAGCAGTACTTC.

Notes on this clonotype: This may be a read error, as it is one base from a much larger clone. CDR3 coding DNA: TGTGCCAGCAGACTAACAGGGGGGGACACTAAAGCTTTCTTT. Residues: CASRLTGGDTKAFF. The chain has TRBV7-9 and TRBJ1-1; 8 bases are a match to TRBD1. This CDR3 has 14 residues. Germline V gene lookup returns CDR1 SEHNR and CDR2 FQNEAQ (reference sequence).

This chain uses TRBV6-2 or TRBV6-3 with TRBJ1-3, with D hard to call. The CDR3 contains 15 residues. Germline CDR1 is MNHEY and CDR2 is SVGEGT. The ends were cut back, 4 bases at V and 3 bases at J, with 13 bases in the middle. The CDR3 DNA follows: TGTGCCAGCAGTTCCCGGGTGAGCTGTGGAAACACCATATATTTT. This translates into CASSSRVSCGNTIYF.

The chain uses TRBV2 and TRBJ1-1, with unresolved D. The germline CDR1 and CDR2 sequences are SNHLY and FYNNEI. The CDR3 is made up of 13 amino acids. Trimming shortened V by 4 bases and J by 5 bases, and 11 bases separated the two germline ends. The chain's CDR3 is CASSVSVGTEAFF. DNA of the CDR3: TGTGCCAGCAGTGTTTCAGTCGGAACTGAAGCTTTCTTT.

Of note for this clonotype: This may come from a read error, since a much larger clone is one base off. The chain carries TRBV4-1 and TRBJ1-3, with D possibly being TRBD1 (5 bases). CDR3 length: 14 residues. Looked up from germline, CDR1 is MGHRA and CDR2 is YSYEKL. The CDR3 DNA follows: TGCGCCAGCAGCCAAGGGGGGGTCCGAAACACCACATATTTT. It is translated as CASSQGGVRNTTYF.

Worth noting for this clonotype: A much more abundant neighbour one base away suggests this may be a read error. The chain couples TRBV6-2 or TRBV6-3 to TRBJ2-5, with TRBD2 matching over 10 bases. CDR1 is MNHEY, CDR2 SVGEGT, per germline. Germline trimming cut 5 bases from V and 1 base from J; bases unmatched to any gene: 4. CDR3 size: 15 residues. CDR3 coding DNA: TGTGCCAGCAGTGACTGGACTAGCGGCCAAGAGACCCAGTACTTC. It yields the protein CASSDWTSGQETQYF.

The sample holds many counts of this clonotype. The chain is built from TRBV27 and TRBJ2-7, with 11 bases matching TRBD2. CDR1 and CDR2 from the germline V gene are MNHEY and SMNVEV (reference sequence). This CDR3 contains 14 residues. The V and J ends lost 6 bases and 4 bases, in that order; junction bases with no gene match: 5. CDR3 in amino acids: CASSPLAGAYEQYF. DNA for the CDR3: TGTGCCAGCAGCCCACTAGCGGGAGCTTACGAGCAGTACTTC.

This clonotype was picked up a small number of times. The rearrangement links TRBV29-1 to TRBJ2-3, with a tentative D call TRBD1 (5 bases). CDR1 is SQVTM and CDR2 is ANQGSEA in the germline V gene. The CDR3 spans 12 residues. Trimming pared 4 bases from V and 6 bases from J, leaving 11 bases between. CDR3 in amino acids: CSVVLGPDTQYF. The CDR3 region has the DNA TGCAGCGTTGTGTTGGGGCCCGATACGCAGTATTTT.

There are a few counts of this clonotype. The chain is built from TRBV28 and TRBJ2-7; a possible D gene is TRBD1 (5 bases). This CDR3 is built from 14 residues. Trimming left V 2 bases short and J 5 bases short, with 13 bases between. Germline V gives CDR1 MDHEN, CDR2 SYDVKM. CDR3 residues: CASSLNQGSHEQYF. CDR3 bases: TGTGCCAGCAGTTTAAATCAGGGATCACACGAGCAGTACTTC.

This clonotype occurred a few times. The V and J genes are TRBV28 and TRBJ2-6; D is ambiguous. CDR3 length: 15 amino acids. Per the germline V gene, CDR1 is MDHEN and CDR2 is SYDVKM. V lost 3 bases to trimming and J lost 2 bases, with 8 bases between them. In nucleotides, the CDR3 is TGTGCCAGCAGTTTTAGTTCACCTGGGGCCAACGTCCTGACTTTC. It yields the protein CASSFSSPGANVLTF.

The V call is TRBV20-1, the J call TRBJ2-4; D ambiguous. This CDR3 contains 13 residues. Per germline, CDR1 DFQATT and CDR2 SNEGSKA (reference sequence). The V gene lost 4 bases and the J gene lost 2 bases, with 9 bases spanning the gap. CDR3 nucleotide sequence: TGCAGTGCTACGGCCAGTACCAAAAACATTCAGTACTTC. It encodes CSATASTKNIQYF.

This clonotype occurred a few times. V gene TRBV11-2 combines with J gene TRBJ2-1, with D possibly matching TRBD1 (5 bases). The V end lost 1 base, the J end lost 8 bases, and 15 bases lay between the germline ends. CDR1 SGHAT and CDR2 FQNNGV come from the germline V gene. The length of the CDR3 is 15 residues. DNA for the CDR3: TGTGCCAGCAGCTTAGGGGGCCTAAACGTCGATGAGCAGTTCTTC. Protein product: CASSLGGLNVDEQFF.

As for this clonotype: This likely comes from a read error, as the CDR3 has no conserved phenylalanine or tryptophan at its end. The rearrangement uses TRBV6-1 and TRBJ2-7, with D unresolved. From germline, CDR1 is MNHNS and CDR2 SASEGT. Trimming took 5 bases from V and 6 from J, leaving 8 bases between them. This CDR3 region has 11 residues. CDR3 region: CASSYTGEQYL. The DNA for the CDR3 is TGTGCCAGCAGTTATACGGGCGAGCAGTACCTC.

This sequence joins TRBV28 and TRBJ1-2, with TRBD1 identical over 10 bases. The CDR3 runs 15 residues. Trimming at V came to 8 bases and at J to 4 bases, leaving 10 bases not matched to a gene. CDR1 MDHEN and CDR2 SYDVKM come from the germline V gene. The CDR3 bases are TGTGCCAGCGGGGAAGGACAGGGGGTTGGCTATGGCTACACCTTC. It yields the protein CASGEGQGVGYGYTF.

This clonotype was found a few times. This chain links TRBV20-1 with TRBJ1-6, with D unresolved. The V and J ends lost 4 bases and 10 bases respectively, with 14 bases between them. Germline CDR1 reads DFQATT; CDR2 reads SNEGSKA (reference sequence). CDR3 length: 13 amino acids. The CDR3 DNA reads TGCAGTGCTAACATGGGATCGGGATCACCCCTCCACTTT. Protein product: CSANMGSGSPLHF.

The chain links TRBV28 to TRBJ2-3; 10 nucleotides agree with TRBD2. The CDR3 length is 16 residues. The germline CDR1 and CDR2 sequences are MDHEN and SYDVKM. With V trimmed by 10 bases and J by 3 bases, 13 bases remained unmatched. The CDR3 sequence: CATWTSGRGVTDTQYF. DNA of the CDR3: TGTGCCACTTGGACTAGCGGAAGAGGAGTTACAGATACGCAGTATTTT.

This clonotype was picked up one time. J is TRBJ2-5 and V is TRBV7-8; D call uncertain. Germline CDR1 is SGHVS and CDR2 is FQNEAQ. V lost 8 bases, J lost 5 bases, and 9 bases lay in between. CDR3 length equals 11 residues. The CDR3 sequence: CASPIGETQYF. Written as DNA, the CDR3 is TGTGCCAGCCCTATAGGGGAGACCCAGTACTTC.

The chain uses TRBV14 and TRBJ2-1; D not resolved. V was trimmed by 0 bases and J by 12 bases, leaving 12 bases between them. There are 13 residues in the CDR3. Germline V lookup: CDR1 SGHDN, CDR2 FVKESK. The CDR3 reads CASSQELYSAQFF. Here the CDR3 DNA reads TGTGCCAGCAGCCAAGAATTATATTCGGCGCAGTTCTTC.

In DNA form, the CDR3 reads TGTGCCAGCAGCCACCGACTATCGGGAGGGCAGGAGACCCAGTACTTC. Translation: CASSHRLSGGQETQYF. The genes are TRBV7-2 and TRBJ2-5, with TRBD2 matching 8 bases. V was pared by 5 bases and J by 5 bases, with 13 bases of the junction left unmatched. This CDR3 has 16 amino acids. Germline assignment: CDR1 SGHTA and CDR2 FQGNSA.

This clonotype was found a few times. The rearrangement uses TRBV15 and TRBJ2-3, with D unclear. This CDR3 region has 15 residues. Germline V gene sequence: CDR1 LNHNV, CDR2 YYDKDF (reference sequence). V lost 0 bases and J lost 6, with 13 bases in between. CDR3 in DNA: TGTGCCACCAGCAGAGATCGCCCGTTTCAGGATACGCAGTATTTT. It yields the protein CATSRDRPFQDTQYF.

This clonotype has at least ten counts. V usage is TRBV6-1 and J usage is TRBJ2-3, with 9 bases lining up with TRBD2. V was pared by 5 bases and J by 7 bases, with 7 bases of the junction left unmatched. The length of the CDR3 is 14 residues. The germline V gene has CDR1 MNHNS and CDR2 SASEGT. The CDR3 protein is CASSSRGTSNTQYF. The DNA of the CDR3 is TGTGCCAGCAGTTCCCGAGGGACTAGCAATACGCAGTATTTT.

In its sample, this clonotype was seen many times. The chain joins TRBV20-1 to TRBJ1-5, with D hard to call. The CDR3 runs 13 residues. The germline V and J ends were trimmed by 0 bases and 7 bases, with 10 bases remaining between them. The germline V gene encodes CDR1 DFQATT and CDR2 SNEGSKA (reference sequence). For the CDR3, the DNA is TGCAGTGCTAGAGATTCTTTGGTCCAGCCCCAGCATTTT. This translates into CSARDSLVQPQHF.

Only a few counts were recorded for this clonotype. The V and J genes are TRBV25-1 and TRBJ2-5; TRBD2 aligns across 8 bases. This CDR3 is built from 14 residues. Germline V gives CDR1 MGHDK, CDR2 SYGVNS. With V trimmed by 4 bases and J by 1 base, 2 bases remained unmatched. Here the CDR3 reads CASSGLAPQETQYF. In DNA form, the CDR3 reads TGTGCCAGCAGTGGACTAGCGCCCCAAGAGACCCAGTACTTC. Based on the CDR3 plus reference TRBV25-1 and TRBJ2-5, the full variable domain is EADIYQTPRYLVIGTGKKITLECSQTMGHDKMYWYQQDPGMELHLIHYSYGVNSTEKGDLSSESTVSRIRTEHFPLTLESARPSHTSQYLCASSGLAPQETQYFGPGTRLLVL.

This clonotype was seen a few times. The chain couples TRBV6-2 or TRBV6-3 to TRBJ1-5, with a tentative D call TRBD1 (5 bases). The CDR3 has 12 amino acids. Germline-derived CDR1 and CDR2 are MNHEY and SVGEGT. V was shortened by 6 bases and J by 5 bases, with 8 bases between the two germline ends. Here the CDR3 reads CASRRGDQPQHF. The DNA of the CDR3 is TGTGCCAGCAGGAGGGGAGATCAGCCCCAGCATTTT.

This sequence joins TRBV20-1 and TRBJ2-1; 8 bases match TRBD2. This CDR3 spans 17 amino acids. Unmatched junction bases numbered 14, after V lost 6 bases and J lost 1 base. The germline V gene has CDR1 DFQATT and CDR2 SNEGSKA (reference sequence). The CDR3 bases are TGCAGTGCCAGCAGCTTACTCGGGGGGGCATCCTACAATGAGCAGTTCTTC. Protein product: CSASSLLGGASYNEQFF.

This clonotype was seen a single time. At one boundary the junction diverges from the germline segment, which might be a read error. The J gene is TRBJ2-2, the V gene TRBV5-1; D not certain. Germline values: CDR1 SGHRS, CDR2 YFSETQ. CDR3 length: 15 residues. The CDR3 bases are TGCGCCCGCAGCTTGTTTGGTCAGAACACCGGGGAGCTGTTTTTT. Translated: CARSLFGQNTGELFF.

J is TRBJ1-2 and V is TRBV27, with TRBD1 matching 7 bases. Germline assignment: CDR1 MNHEY and CDR2 SMNVEV (reference sequence). This CDR3 region has 14 residues. The trim removed 6 bases at V and 0 bases at J, leaving 4 bases unmatched. The CDR3 region is CASRRDRANYGYTF. CDR3 DNA sequence: TGTGCCAGCAGACGGGACAGAGCTAACTATGGCTACACCTTC.

CDR3 in DNA: TGTGCCAGCAGTTACGGTCGGGCCCAAGCTTTCTTT. It yields the protein CASSYGRAQAFF. This chain links TRBV6-2 or TRBV6-3 with TRBJ1-1; D gene uncertain. Germline CDR1 and CDR2: MNHEY and SVGEGT. Deletions cut 2 bases from V and 9 bases from J, with 10 bases between. This CDR3 region has 12 residues.

J is TRBJ2-5 and V is TRBV6-2 or TRBV6-3; 7 nucleotides line up with TRBD1. The last part of the DNA fits TRBJ2-7 better; the J call may be wrong. CDR1 and CDR2 from the germline V gene are MNHEY and SVGEGT. There are 15 residues in the CDR3. In DNA form, the CDR3 reads TGTGCCAGCAGTTACGAGGGGGCTGTCATCTACGAGCAGTACTTC. Amino acid sequence: CASSYEGAVIYEQYF.

Comment on this clonotype: The junction and the germline gene differ at one end; a read error may be behind it. The V gene is TRBV20-1, the J gene TRBJ2-4, with D tentatively TRBD2 (9 bases). CDR1 is DFQATT and CDR2 is SNEGSKA in the germline V gene (reference sequence). This CDR3 comprises 20 residues. Here the CDR3 DNA reads TGCAGTGCCCTGACTCTCTTGGACAGGGCTTTAGCGGGAGCCCAAAACATTCAGTACTTC. Amino acid sequence: CSALTLLDRALAGAQNIQYF.

There are many counts of this clonotype. CDR3 nucleotides: TGCAGTGCTAGAGATTCTCCAGAGACCGAGCAGTACTTC. This sequence encodes CSARDSPETEQYF. This chain links TRBV20-1 with TRBJ2-7; D is unclear. The germline CDR1 and CDR2 sequences are DFQATT and SNEGSKA (reference sequence). The CDR3 loop spans 13 amino acids. V shed 0 bases and J shed 6 bases, with 12 bases lying between them.